What follows describes a single T cell receptor beta chain. As originally analysed: Nucleated cell number was recorded as an estimate derived from reference gene primer amplification. Clones were read by immunoSEQ multiplex PCR, and TCRdb kept only the in-frame ones, dropping some. Clone size and V and J calls were adopted from that table, with D and trimming inferred from the DNA. The table has about 170,000 clones, under 95% seen once. The Seattle site enrolled patients during active infection and followed them longitudinally. This record comes from a study of blood T cell repertoires in COVID-19. Across the study: The United States, Italy and Spain provided the acute and convalescent COVID-19 samples. T cells, B-cell-depleted T cells, or PBMCs provided the cDNA or gDNA that served as material.

The CDR3 length is 14 residues. This receptor was taken from a man younger than 30 with COVID-19, enrolled during active disease. The chain employs TRBV21-1 and TRBJ1-4. TRBV21-1 is termed a pseudogene. The specimen sequenced was peripheral blood. The CDR3 DNA is TGTGCCAGCAGCCGCGGGGGTTTTAATGAAAAACTGCTTTTT. Translation gives CASSRGGFNEKLLF.